A selection of T cell receptor beta chains follows, all from one sample in a study of cytomegalovirus exposure and HLA in healthy donors. Clones were sequenced by immunoSEQ multiplex PCR, and TCRdb holds only the in-frame ones, with some missing. Among about 170,000 clones listed, roughly 70% were seen once. Sequences were obtained from PBMCs. The receptors stem from a girl aged 10-17 years in good health and CMV-seronegative. Each CDR3 is given with its conserved first and last residue.

v_gene | CDR3aa
TRBV6-1 | CASSETGVGNTIYF
TRBV6-1 | CASSQQGFPYEQYF
TRBV27 | CASSTELRPTEAFF
TRBV11-3 | CASSSGTSGGETDTQYF
TRBV29-1 | CSVRTEAETQYF
TRBV5-1 | CASSLARNFFSGGNNEQFF
TRBV11-2 | CASSLYGNTIYF
TRBV19 | CASSPRGTVDTQYF
TRBV4-1 | CASSPNGPGVNTEAFF
TRBV13 | CASSPRRGASGNTIYF
TRBV19 | CASSLQGPWGTEAFF
TRBV27 | CASSPRGYDYEQYF
TRBV5-1 | CASSPRVQGFETQYF
TRBV5-1 | CASSWDGSYGYTF
TRBV7-9 | CASSLGQATRFNSPLHF
TRBV6-1 | CASSGTVISNQPQHF
TRBV5-5 | CASSFPTGGNTGELFF
TRBV6-1 | CASSPSTGGATEAFF
TRBV10-3 | CAISESNSQGEQYF
TRBV19 | CASTRTGQTEAFF
TRBV27 | CASSLDRVNYGYTF
TRBV7-6 | CAPPPERNQPQHF
TRBV5-1 | CASSSSGGATRDTEAFF
TRBV6-1 | CASSVRGDFSGFQETQYF
TRBV5-1 | CASSLDLGDSEAFF
TRBV4-1 | CASSQFNWRNTEAFF
TRBV18 | CASSPQPDSYEQYF
TRBV27 | CASSLRGLAGESEQYF
TRBV5-6 | CASSLAQGYEQYF
TRBV13 | CASSLGLGGHRYEQYF
TRBV27 | CASSLSGTGRNSPLHF
TRBV25-1 | CASSEERGGSMREQYF
TRBV6-4 | CASSDLADTDTQYF
TRBV2 | CASSDFHSDQPQHF
TRBV9 | CASSEGGGVSQPQHF
TRBV19 | CASSTEGTGELFF
TRBV6-1 | CASSEYRATEAFF
TRBV19 | CASSIDTGQRMNTEAFF
TRBV5-1 | CASSLEAGKYSYGYTF
TRBV5-1 | CASSSSGSYEQYF